The 2 T cell receptor beta chains presented below share a single source sample, sequenced in a study of T cells expressing NK-cell markers. For each CDR3 protein, TCRdb gives one entry from its re-call of the 5' RACE reads, without DNA. The sample holds a few hundred thousand distinct CDR3 sequences. The sample was blood T cells: a sorted CD56 or NKG2C T cell subset, CD4+ or CD8+ T cells, or bulk PBMC T cells (not recorded which). These receptors were taken from a man aged 18-75 years in good health.

This sequence joins TRBV25-1 and TRBJ1-1. The CDR3 consists of 13 residues. The germline V gene has CDR1 MGHDK and CDR2 SYGVNS. The CDR3 loop reads CASSTLGFAEAFF.

This chain joins TRBV6-5 and TRBJ1-3. Germline V gene lookup returns CDR1 MNHEY and CDR2 SVGAGI. The CDR3 consists of 15 residues. The CDR3 is CASSYSVYSGNTIYF.